Listed below are T cell receptor beta chains from one sample, sequenced in a study of blood T cell repertoires in COVID-19. Libraries were prepared by immunoSEQ multiplex PCR; TCRdb keeps only in-frame clonotypes and omits some of them. The sample carries some 99,000 clones, around 75% recorded once. Sequences were obtained from peripheral blood. The receptors were sampled from a man aged 70-80 years with acute or convalescent COVID-19. Both conserved end residues are part of each CDR3. D genes are given only for firm matches. Not every row has a clone size; where given, it reads once, few, many or a size class.

.,TRBV5-1,.,TRBJ2-5,TGCGCCAGCAGCCGCTCAGGGGCGAAGCAAGAGACCCAGTACTTC,CASSRSGAKQETQYF
.,TRBV7-2,TRBD1,TRBJ2-7,TGTGCCAGCAGCTTACAGATATCGGGACAGGGCTACGAGCAGTACTTC,CASSLQISGQGYEQYF
.,TRBV7-8,.,TRBJ2-3,TGTGCCAGCAGCCGTACGGAGGTGACAGATACGCAGTATTTT,CASSRTEVTDTQYF
.,TRBV29-1,.,TRBJ2-7,TGCAGCGTTGAAGGGGGGACATATTCCTACGAGCAGTACTTC,CSVEGGTYSYEQYF
.,TRBV28,TRBD1,TRBJ2-7,TGTGCCAGCAGTCTAATCACGGGACAGGTGACCTACGAGCAGTACTTC,CASSLITGQVTYEQYF
.,TRBV10-3,TRBD2,TRBJ2-3,TGTGCCATCAGTTCCGGGACTAGCGGGACAGATACGCAGTATTTT,CAISSGTSGTDTQYF
.,TRBV20-1,.,TRBJ1-4,TGCAGTGCCGGCGCGGATGAAAAACTGTTTTTT,CSAGADEKLFF
.,TRBV11-3,.,TRBJ2-2,TGTGCCAGCAGCTTAGGAGTTGTACCCGGGGAGCTGTTTTTT,CASSLGVVPGELFF
.,TRBV24-1,TRBD1,TRBJ2-7,TGTGCCACCAGAGACAGGGCCGGGACCCTCTCCTACGAGCAGTACTTC,CATRDRAGTLSYEQYF
.,TRBV4-2,.,TRBJ2-6,TGTGCCAGCAGCCAAGGAACCCTCAGGGGCTCTGGGGCCAACGTCCTGACTTTC,CASSQGTLRGSGANVLTF
.,TRBV9,.,TRBJ2-7,TGTGCCAGCAGCGAGGGGTGGAACACGTACTACGAGCAGTACTTC,CASSEGWNTYYEQYF
.,TRBV28,.,TRBJ1-5,TGTGCCAGCAGTTTCCCTAACAGGTTCAATCAGCCCCAGCATTTT,CASSFPNRFNQPQHF
few,TRBV27,.,TRBJ2-7,TGTGCCAGCAGTTTGTACAGGGTACACGAGCAGTACTTC,CASSLYRVHEQYF
.,TRBV19,.,TRBJ2-7,TGTGCCAGTAGTATCGGGAACGAGCAGTACTTC,CASSIGNEQYF
.,TRBV28,.,TRBJ1-1,TGTGCCAGCAGTCCGCCGACAGGATCATCTGAAGCTTTCTTT,CASSPPTGSSEAFF
.,TRBV2,.,TRBJ2-2,TGTGCCAGCAGTTTATTTGCAGGGGTCACCGGGGAGCTGTTTTTT,CASSLFAGVTGELFF